This TCR beta chain was profiled in a study of blood T cell dynamics during melanoma immunotherapy (TCRdb year 2020). Context from the whole study: Patients with metastatic melanoma were treated with first-line pembrolizumab or nivolumab plus ipilimumab as standard of care in the United Kingdom. To find early correlates of response, peripheral T cell receptor repertoires were profiled in metastatic melanoma patients before and after one cycle of checkpoint inhibitor therapy. The training cohort consisted of consecutive patients, while an additional independent group of patients from the same centre was pooled to form an external validation set. The investigation overall reported the following: The relatively small sample size was acknowledged as a potential limitation on generalization of the results. Whether the T cell clones behind the repertoire changes were melanoma-specific or instead reflected general immune activation was something the study could not determine. Unlike progressors, patients who went on to achieve disease control showed a bifurcated reorganization of the PBMC repertoire at W3, with either increased clonality or increased diversity.

Every bulk PBMC sample was loaded with the same fixed amount of 350 ng of DNA. TCR beta CDR3 sequences were amplified from genomic DNA using the immunoSEQ TCRb Assay kit according to manufacturer instructions. The KAPA Library Quantification Kit for Illumina platforms was used to quantify pooled libraries by qPCR. Pooled libraries were sequenced on an Illumina NextSeq 500, clustered at about 0.6-1.2 pM. The original pipeline was this. TCR data were analyzed using immunoSEQ ANALYZER and the R LymphoSeq package. A rearrangement efficiency score was calculated as productive divided by the sum of productive and non-productive CDR3 sequences. Within each patient, timepoints were compared pairwise for clonality, measured with the Gini coefficient, and for diversity, measured with the Renyi index at alpha=1. In LymphoSeq, clonal relatedness was computed with an edit distance of 3 and repertoire similarity was computed with the Bhattacharyya coefficient. Linear discriminant analysis on week-3 changes in clonality and diversity was built with the R MASS and caret packages to classify response. TCRdb holds this immuneACCESS table with in-frame rearrangements only. Some clones are missing; in checked studies, unresolved V genes explain under half, and the rest has no known cause. V, J and clone size are those of that table, while D and trimming were read from the DNA. For this sample the table gives approximately 29,000 clones, of which 80% to 85% were detected only once. The top ten clonotypes cover about a tenth of the sample.

What the time point label conveys for this sample: week 3, after first cycle of checkpoint inhibitor. Blood samples were taken at two points: before treatment (T0) and at week 3 (W3), which came after the first cycle of checkpoint blockade. Except for a couple of patients with rapid clinical progression, response was assessed 12 weeks after the first infusion by RECIST 1.1; disease control meant complete response, partial response or stable disease. Patients were not eligible if they had prior systemic cancer treatment, concomitant immunosuppressant therapy or synchronous other active malignancies. Bulk PBMC and plasma cell-free DNA were both sequenced for TCR beta so that circulating cells and T cell turnover could be tracked. PBMC were isolated from blood with Lymphoprep and SepMate tubes, followed by red cell lysis. QIAamp DNA Blood Mini kits were used to extract DNA from both PBMC and sorted T cell subsets.

On this clone itself: There is no known antigen for this receptor. Base quality data are lacking; no much larger clone is found one base away.

Taken from cysteine to phenylalanine, the CDR3 has 12 residues. Just CDR3 DNA is preserved here, 36 bases in frame from base 1. V and J lose 6 bases and 5 bases, and a span of 8 bases separates them. CDR1 and CDR2 were assigned from the germline V gene (reference sequence) as GTSNPN and SVGIG. The TCR comes from a human donor with melanoma. Sequenced material: blood, taken from a patient treated with checkpoint blockade. Recombination connected TRBV30 to TRBJ2-6; the D gene identity is not certain. The CDR3 region: CACRLWANVLTF. The nucleotide sequence is TGTGCCTGCCGCCTTTGGGCCAACGTCCTGACTTTC.